The TCR beta chain under discussion was sequenced for a study of graft-versus-host responses after intestinal transplantation. Measured with immunoSEQ multiplex PCR; TCRdb has only the in-frame clones, and not every one. The sample consists of 99,000 or so clones, less than 95% of them appearing once. Losses at the gene ends were 2 bases for V and 2 bases for J; bases not matched to a gene: 9. CDR3 length equals 18 residues. Germline loops: CDR1 LNHDA, CDR2 SQIVND (reference sequence). For this clone: Its antigen is unidentified.

This receptor was identified in a human donor who was the organ donor for an intestinal transplant. The J gene is TRBJ2-1, the V gene TRBV19; 10 bases are shared with TRBD2. The input for sequencing was unstimulated CD8+ T cells sorted from spleen or lymph node cells, taken before transplant. For the CDR3, the DNA is TGTGCCAGTAGTATAATGGGAGCGGGAGGGTGGACCTACAATGAGCAGTTCTTC. Translated, it gives CASSIMGAGGWTYNEQFF.